The source of this T cell receptor beta chain is a study of T-cell reconstitution after alpha-beta-depleted transplantation in children. This clonotype was recorded at least ten times. For TCRbeta, the library was prepared with unique molecular identifiers. TCRdb re-analysed the PCR reads in MiXCR, keeping a single row per CDR3 protein. The sample holds 200,000 to 300,000 distinct CDR3 sequences, roughly a quarter seen once. CDR3 length: 12 residues. Germline assignment: CDR1 SQVTM and CDR2 ANQGSEA. The V end was cut by 0 bases, the J end by 5 bases, with 8 bases between. This material consisted of PBMCs, taken before TCRalphabeta/CD19-depleted stem cell transplant. The chain uses TRBV29-1 and TRBJ2-7; no clear D. The origin of this receptor is a girl aged 2 to 10 with Fanconi anemia, due to receive a stem cell transplant. The CDR3 sequence: CSVEEGSHEQYF. The CDR3 DNA is TGCAGCGTTGAAGAAGGGTCCCACGAGCAGTACTTC.